One and the same sample provided the 10 T cell receptor beta chains below, sequenced in a study of CD8+CD57+ T cells in acquired aplastic anemia. The template used for profiling TCR beta VDJ and CDR3 was genomic DNA. TCRdb re-called the reads through MiXCR, storing one row per CDR3 protein. The repertoire holds about 140,000 distinct CDR3 sequences, with less than 45% as singletons. Input material: sorted CD4+, CD8+, or CD8+CD57+ T cells (not recorded which) from PBMCs. These receptors were collected from a human donor in good health, serving as a control.

This clonotype was recorded many times. The V gene is TRBV20-1, the J gene TRBJ2-1; 13 bases align to TRBD2. The CDR3 has 21 amino acids. V lost 0 bases and J lost 2; bases outside the gene matches: 16. Germline values: CDR1 DFQATT, CDR2 SNEGSKA (reference sequence). CDR3: CSARDPRKRTSGSAAYNEQFF. CDR3 nucleotides: TGCAGTGCTAGAGATCCCCGGAAGAGGACTAGCGGGAGTGCAGCCTACAATGAGCAGTTCTTC.

Ten or more counts support this clonotype. The V and J genes are TRBV6-5 and TRBJ2-7; perhaps TRBD1 as D (6 bases). CDR1 MNHEY and CDR2 SVGAGI come from the germline V gene. Trimming removed 0 bases at V and 5 bases at J, with 11 bases between. This CDR3 comprises 14 residues. CDR3: CASSYSGNRDEQYF. The CDR3 DNA reads as TGTGCCAGCAGTTACTCGGGCAACAGGGACGAGCAGTACTTC.

Worth noting for this clonotype: A much larger clone sits a single nucleotide away, making a read error possible. The CDR3 carries no conserved terminal phenylalanine or tryptophan, so it likely arises from a read error. V is TRBV11-2 and J is TRBJ2-5, with D hard to call. The CDR3 extends over 13 amino acids. Germline V gene sequence: CDR1 SGHAT, CDR2 FQNNGV. The V end was cut by 3 bases, the J end by 4 bases, with 9 bases between. The CDR3 nucleotides read TGTGCCAGCAGCTTGTGGGCGAGAGAGACCCAGTACTCC. Protein: CASSLWARETQYS.

The gene calls are TRBV10-1 and TRBJ1-1; D might be TRBD1 (5 bases). CDR1 and CDR2 from the germline V gene are WNHNN and SYGVQD (reference sequence). This CDR3 is 13 amino acids long. The V and J ends lost 10 bases and 5 bases respectively, with 17 bases between them. CDR3 sequence: CATSQGEGTEAFF. The CDR3 DNA is TGCGCCACTAGCCAGGGCGAGGGGACTGAAGCTTTCTTT.

This clonotype was counted a few times. The chain uses TRBV29-1 and TRBJ1-1; 8 nucleotides line up with TRBD1. Germline V lookup: CDR1 SQVTM, CDR2 ANQGSEA. CDR3 length: 19 amino acids. Germline trimming cut 4 bases from V and 5 bases from J; bases unmatched to any gene: 24. The CDR3 DNA is TGCAGCGTTGTCCGATCCCCTGGACAGGGTAGAGGTGGTGAGACTGAAGCTTTCTTT. Its protein is CSVVRSPGQGRGGETEAFF.

Ten or more counts support this clonotype. J is TRBJ1-1 and V is TRBV14; 7 positions match TRBD1. The CDR3 is 15 residues long. CDR1 is SGHDN and CDR2 is FVKESK in the germline V gene. V lost 3 bases, J lost 2 bases, and 6 bases stayed unmatched. CDR3 sequence: CASSQRDSGNTEAFF. The CDR3 coding sequence is TGTGCCAGCAGCCAGAGGGACAGCGGTAACACTGAAGCTTTCTTT.

This clonotype was observed many times. This sequence joins TRBV12-3 or TRBV12-4 and TRBJ2-1; no clear D gene. The CDR3 extends over 13 amino acids. V was clipped by 2 bases and J by 7 bases, with 9 bases between them. Here the CDR3 reads CASSLNRWNEQFF. In DNA, the CDR3 is TGTGCCAGCAGTTTAAACCGTTGGAATGAGCAGTTCTTC.

This clonotype was detected ten times or more. The V call is TRBV7-9, the J call TRBJ1-2; 9 bases map to TRBD1. The CDR3 extends over 14 amino acids. CDR1 and CDR2 from the germline V gene are SEHNR and FQNEAQ (reference sequence). The V and J ends lost 5 bases and 4 bases, in that order; junction bases with no gene match: 5. The CDR3 reads CASSQGQGSYGYTF. DNA of the CDR3: TGTGCCAGCAGCCAAGGACAGGGGAGCTATGGCTACACCTTC.

This clonotype has ten or more counts. The V and J genes are TRBV15 and TRBJ1-6, with no clear D. Trimming shortened V by 5 bases and J by 0 bases, and 14 bases separated the two germline ends. The CDR3 length is 17 residues. Looked up from germline, CDR1 is LNHNV and CDR2 is YYDKDF (reference sequence). CDR3 in amino acids: CATSAHPPSSYNSPLHF. The CDR3 DNA sequence: TGTGCCACCAGCGCCCACCCGCCAAGCTCCTATAATTCACCCCTCCACTTT.

This clonotype was detected only a few times. The V call is TRBV15, the J call TRBJ1-4; 8 bases agree with TRBD1. The V segment lost 0 bases and the J segment 8 bases; nucleotides outside the gene matches: 5. CDR1 LNHNV and CDR2 YYDKDF come from the germline V gene (reference sequence). The CDR3 extends over 15 amino acids. The CDR3 nucleotides are TGTGCCACCAGCAGAGATCTCAGGACAGGGGAAAAACTGTTTTTT. Amino acid sequence: CATSRDLRTGEKLFF.